The 20 T cell receptor beta chains given below trace back to one sample, sequenced in a study of cytomegalovirus exposure and HLA in healthy donors. The primer mix had 60 Vbeta and 13 Jbeta primers. Here immunoSEQ multiplex PCR was the method, and the copy in TCRdb shows in-frame clones only, minus some. Its table lists 56,000 or so clones. Material for sequencing was PBMCs. The receptor set was obtained from a female donor in good health and CMV-seronegative.

The chain uses TRBV7-9 and TRBJ2-3; D is unclear. There are 9 residues in the CDR3. V shed 10 bases and J shed 6 bases, with 5 bases lying between them. Germline V gene data show CDR1 as SEHNR and CDR2 as FQNEAQ (reference sequence). The CDR3 bases are TGTGCCACCCAGGATACGCAGTATTTT. Protein product: CATQDTQYF.

The rearrangement joins TRBV7-9 to TRBJ2-7; D possibly corresponds to TRBD2 (5 bases). Germline V gene sequence: CDR1 SEHNR, CDR2 FQNEAQ (reference sequence). V gave up 5 bases and J gave up 2 bases, with 13 bases separating them. This CDR3 region has 14 residues. CDR3 residues: CASSREFSPYEQYF. DNA of the CDR3: TGTGCCAGCAGCCGGGAATTCTCCCCCTACGAGCAGTACTTC.

The chain is built from TRBV5-1 and TRBJ1-2; no clear D. Trimming took 4 bases from V and 6 from J, leaving 10 bases between them. CDR1 is SGHRS and CDR2 is YFSETQ in the germline V gene. The CDR3 sequence is 12 residues long. DNA of the CDR3: TGCGCCAGCAGCCCCGAGGCGGATGGCTACACCTTC. It yields the protein CASSPEADGYTF.

This chain joins TRBV30 and TRBJ2-4; 8 nucleotides match TRBD1. Germline CDR1 GTSNPN, CDR2 SVGIG (reference sequence). The CDR3 is 15 residues long. V shed 7 bases, J shed 3 bases, and the junction held 11 bases outside the gene matches. CDR3 sequence reads: CAFAGDRGSKNIQYF. CDR3 nucleotides: TGTGCCTTTGCCGGCGACAGGGGCAGCAAAAACATTCAGTACTTC.

The rearrangement links TRBV12-2 to TRBJ2-3; the D call in the table, TRBD2, was not verified against the DNA. TRBV12-2 is assigned pseudogene status. This CDR3 comprises 16 residues. Written as DNA, the CDR3 is TGTGCAAGTCGCTTAGCGCGGCGGGAGAGCACAGATACGCAGTATTTT. Its translation is CASRLARRESTDTQYF.

The chain carries TRBV29-1 and TRBJ2-7; 7 bases map to TRBD2. The J segment lost 5 bases and the V segment lost 7 bases, leaving 5 bases of the junction unmatched. The CDR3 sequence is 11 residues long. CDR1 and CDR2 from the germline V gene are SQVTM and ANQGSEA. CDR3 amino acids: CSGASGDEQYF. CDR3 coding DNA: TGCAGCGGCGCTAGCGGAGACGAGCAGTACTTC.

The rearrangement uses TRBV6-5 and TRBJ2-4; TRBD1 might be the D (6 bases). V was trimmed by 2 bases and J by 8 bases, leaving 13 bases between them. Germline CDR1 reads MNHEY; CDR2 reads SVGAGI. CDR3 size: 14 residues. The DNA of the CDR3 is TGTGCCAGCAGTTACAAACAGGGAGCGGACATTCAGTACTTC. This sequence encodes CASSYKQGADIQYF.

The V and J genes are TRBV15 and TRBJ1-2; D might be TRBD1 (6 bases). Germline V gene lookup returns CDR1 LNHNV and CDR2 YYDKDF (reference sequence). Trimming shortened V by 0 bases and J by 5 bases, and 13 bases separated the two germline ends. This CDR3 is 15 amino acids long. CDR3 sequence (DNA): TGTGCCACCAGCAGAGATCCCCAGGGGCTATATGGCTACACCTTC. Encoded protein: CATSRDPQGLYGYTF.

The J gene is TRBJ2-3, the V gene TRBV4-3; no clear D gene. Germline values: CDR1 LGHNA, CDR2 YSLEER. V was clipped by 3 bases and J by 6 bases, with 10 bases between them. The CDR3 sequence is 13 residues long. The CDR3 bases are TGCGCCAGCAGCCATAATACCGGTGATACGCAGTATTTT. Translated, it gives CASSHNTGDTQYF.

The chain is built from TRBV18 and TRBJ1-3; TRBD1 matches 7 bases. There are 16 residues in the CDR3. Germline V gene sequence: CDR1 KGHSH, CDR2 LQKENI. The junction had 12 bases not matched to a gene; V was cut back by 3 bases and J by 7 bases. The CDR3 loop is CASSPTDRKGGNTIYF. CDR3 in DNA: TGTGCCAGCTCACCGACGGACAGGAAGGGCGGGAACACCATATATTTT.

The chain employs TRBV5-1 and TRBJ1-2; D gene ambiguous. Germline V gives CDR1 SGHRS, CDR2 YFSETQ. Trimming pared 1 base from V and 7 bases from J, leaving 11 bases between. This CDR3 has 13 amino acids. CDR3 sequence: CASSLFGEPGYTF. The DNA for the CDR3 is TGCGCCAGCAGCTTGTTCGGGGAACCTGGCTACACCTTC.

A remark on this clone: The junction departs from germline at one end; a sequencing error may be responsible. J is TRBJ1-1 and V is TRBV6-1; TRBD1 matches at 8 bases. The CDR3 covers 13 residues. Germline loops: CDR1 MNHNS, CDR2 SASEGT. CDR3 coding DNA: TGTGCCAGCAGTGACAGGGGGCTAAAAGAAGATTTCTTT. Translated, it gives CASSDRGLKEDFF.

The chain has TRBV6-6 and TRBJ2-7, with D maybe TRBD1 (5 bases). This CDR3 has 15 amino acids. V was trimmed by 7 bases and J by 7 bases, leaving 23 bases between them. Germline loops: CDR1 MNHNY, CDR2 SVGAGI (reference sequence). The CDR3 nucleotides read TGTGCCAGCACTCCCACCGGCCAGGGTTCAAAGGAGCAGTACTTC. Its translation is CASTPTGQGSKEQYF.

V usage is TRBV29-1 and J usage is TRBJ1-2; TRBD1 might be the D (5 bases). With 5 bases removed from V and 6 bases from J, the gap between germline ends came to 19 bases. Looked up from germline, CDR1 is SQVTM and CDR2 is ANQGSEA. The CDR3 is made up of 14 amino acids. CDR3 residues: CSVQPVRATNGYTF. The CDR3 nucleotides are TGCAGCGTTCAACCCGTCAGGGCTACAAATGGCTACACCTTC. Full variable domain (remainder filled in from reference TRBV29-1 and TRBJ1-2): SAVISQKPSRDICQRGTSLTIQCQVDSQVTMMFWYRQQPGQSLTLIATANQGSEATYESGFVIDKFPISRPNLTFSTLTVSNMSPEDSSIYLCSVQPVRATNGYTFGSGTRLTVV.

The chain is built from TRBV7-2 and TRBJ1-6; TRBD1 matches at 8 bases. This CDR3 has 18 residues. Germline trimming cut 1 base from V and 2 bases from J; bases unmatched to any gene: 7. Germline V lookup: CDR1 SGHTA, CDR2 FQGNSA. The CDR3 DNA follows: TGTGCCAGCAGCTTAGGCGACAGGGGAGAGGCCTATAATTCACCCCTCCACTTT. Translated, it gives CASSLGDRGEAYNSPLHF. Complete variable domain (other parts from reference TRBV7-2 and TRBJ1-6): GAGVSQSPSNKVTEKGKDVELRCDPISGHTALYWYRQSLGQGLEFLIYFQGNSAPDKSGLPSDRFSAERTGGSVSTLTIQRTQQEDSAVYLCASSLGDRGEAYNSPLHFGNGTRLTVT.

The chain links TRBV5-1 to TRBJ2-7; D is perhaps TRBD2 (5 bases). The CDR3 is 14 amino acids. The V end lost 0 bases, the J end lost 5 bases, and 12 bases lay between the germline ends. The V gene's germline CDR1 is SGHRS and CDR2 YFSETQ. CDR3 bases: TGCGCCAGCAGCTTGGCTTTGGGGAGCGACGAGCAGTACTTC. Residues: CASSLALGSDEQYF.

The rearrangement uses TRBV4-1 and TRBJ2-1; the match to TRBD2 covers 9 bases. The CDR3 is 16 amino acids. Losses at the gene ends were 0 bases for V and 4 bases for J; bases not matched to a gene: 4. The germline CDR1 and CDR2 sequences are MGHRA and YSYEKL. The chain's CDR3 is CASSQDRTSGYNEQFF. CDR3 nucleotide sequence: TGCGCCAGCAGCCAAGATCGCACTAGCGGGTACAATGAGCAGTTCTTC.

The chain combines TRBV19 with TRBJ2-7, with a possible D match to TRBD1 (6 bases). Germline V gene sequence: CDR1 LNHDA, CDR2 SQIVND (reference sequence). The CDR3 covers 13 residues. V dropped 5 bases and J dropped 6 bases, with 14 bases sitting between them. CDR3 nucleotides: TGTGCCAGTAGTCCAAACAGGGTCGGCGAGCAGTACTTC. It translates to CASSPNRVGEQYF. Looking up the rest from reference TRBV19 and TRBJ2-7 gives the full variable domain: DGGITQSPKYLFRKEGQNVTLSCEQNLNHDAMYWYRQDPGQGLRLIYYSQIVNDFQKGDIAEGYSVSREKKESFPLTVTSAQKNPTAFYLCASSPNRVGEQYFGPGTRLTVT.

CDR3 nucleotide sequence: TGTGCCAGCAGCCAAGGGACAGCAGCTAACTATGGCTACACCTTC. Protein product: CASSQGTAANYGYTF. The V and J genes are TRBV4-2 and TRBJ1-2; D may be TRBD1 (6 bases). Between the trimmed V and J ends, which lost 1 base and 0 bases, there was a span of 9 bases. Germline V lookup: CDR1 LGHNA, CDR2 YNFKEQ. The CDR3 spans 15 residues.

The CDR3 region is CASSDWDRDTEAFF. The CDR3 nucleotides are TGTGCCAGCAGCGATTGGGACAGGGACACTGAAGCTTTCTTT. The chain employs TRBV14 and TRBJ1-1, with TRBD1 identical over 9 bases. Unmatched junction bases numbered 4, after V lost 5 bases and J lost 3 bases. This CDR3 comprises 14 residues. Germline CDR1 reads SGHDN; CDR2 reads FVKESK.